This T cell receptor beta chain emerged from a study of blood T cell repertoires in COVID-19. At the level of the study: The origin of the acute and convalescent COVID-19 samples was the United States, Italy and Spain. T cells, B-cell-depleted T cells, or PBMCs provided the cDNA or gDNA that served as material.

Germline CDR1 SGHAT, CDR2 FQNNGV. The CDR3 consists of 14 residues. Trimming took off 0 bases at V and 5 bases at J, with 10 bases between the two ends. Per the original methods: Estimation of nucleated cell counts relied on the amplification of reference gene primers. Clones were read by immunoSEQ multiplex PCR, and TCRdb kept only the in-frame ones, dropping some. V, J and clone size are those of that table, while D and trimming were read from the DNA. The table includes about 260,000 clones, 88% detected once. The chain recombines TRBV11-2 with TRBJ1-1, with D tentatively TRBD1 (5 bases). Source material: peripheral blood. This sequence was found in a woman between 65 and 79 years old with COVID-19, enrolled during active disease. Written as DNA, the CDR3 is TGTGCCAGCAGCTTAGAGGGGGGGAAGACTGAAGCTTTCTTT. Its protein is CASSLEGGKTEAFF.